Following are 22 T cell receptor beta chains from one sample sequenced in a study of Tregs in tolerant kidney transplant recipients. Antigen specificity for these receptors is unknown. Some clones are missing from TCRdb's copy, which holds only in-frame ones; the method was immunoSEQ multiplex PCR. This repertoire includes roughly 2,000 clones. FACS sorting followed an approximately 6-day coculture of CFSE-labeled recipient PBMCs with irradiated graft donor PBMCs. This specimen consisted of CD4+ T cells from blood cultured with allogeneic cells, obtained before the transplant. The receptors shown here come from a human patient who received a combined kidney and bone marrow transplant.

Concerning this clone: The sequence runs out 3 residues before the end of the CDR3; the remainder is reconstructed from the germline J gene. The chain couples TRBV20-1 to TRBJ1-5, with 7 positions matching TRBD1. Trimming took 1 base from V and 4 from J; bases not matched to a gene: 19. This CDR3 region has 19 residues. CDR1 DFQATT and CDR2 SNEGSKA come from the germline V gene (reference sequence). The CDR3 loop is CSARVPPGRGRGVNQPQHF. Incomplete CDR3 DNA: TGCAGTGCTAGAGTCCCCCCTGGTAGGGGGCGAGGGGTTAATCAGCCC.

Of note for this clone: The read terminates 3 residues ahead of where the CDR3 ends, so the germline J gene completes it. The chain links TRBV12-3 or TRBV12-4 to TRBJ2-7, with 10 bases matching TRBD1. After removal of 5 bases from V and 1 base from J, the junction contained 8 bases not matched to a gene. The CDR3 spans 16 residues. The CDR3 DNA, read in part, is TGTGCCAGCAGTACATACGGGACAGGGGCATCCTACGAG. Its protein product is CASSTYGTGASYE. The full CDR3 protein reads CASSTYGTGASYEQYF.

On this clone itself: The read finishes 3 residues shy of the CDR3 end, and the germline J gene is used to complete it. The chain has TRBV11-3 and TRBJ2-5; 7 nucleotides line up with TRBD1. CDR3 length: 14 amino acids. V shed 5 bases and J 4 bases; nucleotides not matched to a gene: 7. Germline CDR1 SGHNT, CDR2 YENEEA. The CDR3 bases that were read are TGTGCCAGCAGCGTCGACAGGGATGGAGAGACC. It encodes CASSVDRDGET. In full, the CDR3 reads CASSVDRDGETQYF.

This clone is classed as medium-sized by frequency. CDR3 amino acids: CASSSGQKMNTEAFF. The covered CDR3 bases are TGTGCCAGTAGTTCCGGACAGAAGATGAACACTGAA. The chain is built from TRBV19 and TRBJ1-1, with a tentative D call TRBD1 (6 bases). The read ends 3 residues early relative to the CDR3; the germline J gene fills the gap. V lost 5 bases, J lost 0 bases, and 13 bases lay in between. CDR1 is LNHDA and CDR2 is SQIVND in the germline V gene (reference sequence). This CDR3 spans 15 amino acids.

By frequency, this clone registers medium-sized. With the read ending 3 residues before the CDR3 end, the germline J gene is used to fill in that end. The chain combines TRBV19 with TRBJ2-4; TRBD2 matches 15 bases. V dropped 5 bases and J dropped 6; count of bases not matched to a gene: 8. Germline V gene sequence: CDR1 LNHDA, CDR2 SQIVND (reference sequence). CDR3 length: 17 amino acids. Here the CDR3 reads CASSVRTSGGASNIQYF. The covered CDR3 bases are TGTGCCAGTAGTGTCCGGACTAGCGGGGGGGCTTCAAACATT.

This clone is labeled medium-sized based on frequency. The read halts 3 residues ahead of the CDR3 end, with the missing end drawn from the germline J gene. The chain joins TRBV7-9 to TRBJ1-1; TRBD1 aligns across 10 bases. CDR1 and CDR2 from the germline V gene are SEHNR and FQNEAQ (reference sequence). J lost 6 bases, V lost 6 bases, and 10 bases had no gene match. CDR3 size: 15 residues. Here the CDR3 reads CASRPTRQGASEAFF. The sequenced CDR3 bases are TGTGCCAGCAGACCTACTCGACAGGGGGCTTCTGAA.

Details on this clone: Coverage ceases 3 residues before the CDR3 finishes, and the germline J gene fills in the end. The rearrangement joins TRBV5-6 to TRBJ2-7, with TRBD1 as a possible D gene (5 bases). CDR1 is SGHDT, CDR2 YYEEEE, per germline. The V and J ends lost 4 bases and 2 bases respectively, with 13 bases between them. The CDR3 runs to 14 residues. Incomplete CDR3 DNA: TGTGCCAGCAGCCCCTTAGACAGAACCTACGAG. Its protein product is CASSPLDRTYE. The CDR3, in full, reads CASSPLDRTYEQYF.

Points on this clone: Read coverage stops 3 residues before the CDR3 terminus; the germline J gene supplies the remainder. This chain links TRBV5-1 with TRBJ2-2; D is perhaps TRBD1 (5 bases). CDR3 length equals 15 residues. V lost 2 bases, J lost 4 bases, and 12 bases lay in between. Per germline, CDR1 SGHRS and CDR2 YFSETQ. The CDR3 protein is CASSLGEWSTGELFF. CDR3 DNA (partial): TGCGCCAGCAGCTTAGGGGAATGGAGCACCGGGGAG.

This clone registers medium-sized by frequency. Coverage ceases 3 residues before the CDR3 finishes, and the germline J gene fills in the end. The chain has TRBV4-2 and TRBJ1-5; TRBD1 aligns across 11 bases. This CDR3 has 16 amino acids. With V trimmed by 2 bases and J by 4 bases, 4 bases remained unmatched. In germline, CDR1 is LGHNA, CDR2 YNFKEQ. The CDR3: CASSQQDRGRNQPQHF. The sequenced CDR3 bases are TGTGCCAGCAGCCAACAGGACAGGGGGCGGAATCAGCCC.

This clone is labeled medium-sized based on frequency. Coverage ceases 3 residues before the CDR3 finishes, and the germline J gene fills in the end. The chain couples TRBV30 to TRBJ1-4, with 8 nucleotides matching TRBD1. J lost 8 bases, V lost 2 bases, and 7 bases had no gene match. This CDR3 is built from 14 residues. Germline values: CDR1 GTSNPN, CDR2 SVGIG (reference sequence). The chain's CDR3 is CAWSTGTGREKLFF. The part of the CDR3 DNA that was read is TGTGCCTGGAGTACCGGGACAGGCAGGGAAAAA.

This clone is identified as medium-sized from frequency. From the germline J gene comes the end of the CDR3, since the read stops 3 residues before it. The rearrangement links TRBV19 to TRBJ2-7; 8 nucleotides match TRBD2. This CDR3 has 17 residues. Germline V lookup: CDR1 LNHDA, CDR2 SQIVND (reference sequence). Germline trimming cut 2 bases from V and 3 bases from J; bases unmatched to any gene: 12. Incomplete CDR3 DNA: TGTGCCAGTAGTATAAGAGGGAGGGCTAGCGGGTACTACGAG. It specifies CASSIRGRASGYYE. In full, the CDR3 reads CASSIRGRASGYYEQYF.

The CDR3 bases that were read are TGTGCCAGCAGTCCGACAGGGGGCTGGACAGATACG. This translates into CASSPTGGWTDT. The entire CDR3 is CASSPTGGWTDTQYF. The chain links TRBV28 to TRBJ2-3; TRBD1 matches at 10 bases. From the germline J gene comes the end of the CDR3, since the read stops 3 residues before it. The CDR3 extends over 15 amino acids. With V trimmed by 5 bases and J by 3 bases, 5 bases remained unmatched. The V gene's germline CDR1 is MDHEN and CDR2 SYDVKM.

This clone is called medium-sized based on its frequency. The read falls 3 residues short of the CDR3 end, and the missing part is taken from the germline J gene. The chain combines TRBV5-1 with TRBJ2-2; TRBD2 matches 8 bases. Looked up from germline, CDR1 is SGHRS and CDR2 is YFSETQ. J gave up 5 bases and V 4 bases, and 4 bases lay outside the gene matches. The CDR3 length is 14 residues. CDR3 sequence: CASSPGLVTGELFF. The part of the CDR3 DNA that was read is TGCGCCAGCAGCCCGGGACTAGTTACCGGGGAG.

By frequency, this clone registers medium-sized. The CDR3 end lies 3 residues beyond the end of the read and is filled in from the germline J gene. The rearrangement joins TRBV7-7 to TRBJ2-4, with D maybe TRBD2 (5 bases). V lost 5 bases and J lost 0, with 14 bases in between. The CDR3 has 16 amino acids. The V gene's germline CDR1 is SSHAT and CDR2 FNYEAQ (reference sequence). CDR3 DNA (partial): TGTGCCAGCAGCCCGGCCAGCGGAACAGCCAAAAACATT. Amino acids: CASSPASGTAKNI. The whole CDR3 sequence is CASSPASGTAKNIQYF.

Comments on this clone: The read ends 3 residues early relative to the CDR3; the germline J gene fills the gap. The chain has TRBV20-1 and TRBJ1-2; D perhaps matches TRBD1 (5 bases). Germline V gene data show CDR1 as DFQATT and CDR2 as SNEGSKA (reference sequence). V lost 6 bases and J lost 4, with 12 bases in between. The CDR3 length is 12 residues. The CDR3 loop reads CSARGDVYGYTF. The covered CDR3 bases are TGCAGTGCGCGGGGGGACGTCTATGGC.

Considering frequency, this clone is medium-sized. The CDR3 end lies 3 residues beyond the end of the read and is filled in from the germline J gene. The chain recombines TRBV9 with TRBJ2-2, with 10 bases matching TRBD2. This CDR3 has 15 residues. The germline V gene has CDR1 SGDLS and CDR2 YYNGEE. V gave up 2 bases and J gave up 5 bases; unmatched junction bases: 3. The CDR3 DNA, read in part, is TGTGCCAGCAGCGTCTGGACTAGCGGTACCGGGGAG. As protein: CASSVWTSGTGE. The complete CDR3 protein is CASSVWTSGTGELFF.

Comment on this clone: The read is 3 residues too short to cover the CDR3 end, so that end is filled in from the germline J gene. The chain recombines TRBV5-1 with TRBJ2-2; 11 bases are a match to TRBD2. Trimming took 2 bases from V and 4 from J; bases not matched to a gene: 10. This CDR3 spans 18 amino acids. Germline assignment: CDR1 SGHRS and CDR2 YFSETQ. CDR3 loop: CASSFSASGGLSTGELFF. Incomplete CDR3 DNA: TGCGCCAGCAGCTTCTCGGCTAGCGGGGGGCTAAGCACCGGGGAG.

A remark on this clone: One end of the junction is discordant with germline, which a read error may explain. The read terminates 3 residues ahead of where the CDR3 ends, so the germline J gene completes it. V is TRBV28 and J is TRBJ1-1; D gene unclear. The CDR3 runs to 12 residues. CDR1 and CDR2 from the germline V gene are MDHEN and SYDVKM. The CDR3 protein is CASSLPRTGAFF. CDR3 DNA (partial): TGTGCCAGCAGTTTGCCCCGGACTGGA.

This clone shows up as medium-sized (0.01 to 0.1%) by frequency. The CDR3 is cut off 3 residues early in the read; its end comes from the germline J gene. This chain uses TRBV7-2 with TRBJ2-5; D remains ambiguous. The CDR3 spans 12 residues. V was shortened by 4 bases and J by 0 bases, with 3 bases between the two germline ends. Per germline, CDR1 SGHTA and CDR2 FQGNSA. CDR3 amino acids: CASSSYQETQYF. The CDR3 bases that were read are TGTGCCAGCAGCTCGTACCAAGAGACC.

Remarks on this clone: The read comes to an end 3 residues before the CDR3 does, leaving the germline J gene to fill in the end. The V gene is TRBV20-1, the J gene TRBJ1-4; D is unclear. This CDR3 comprises 14 residues. V was cut by 6 bases and J by 7 bases, with 18 bases left in between. Germline V lookup: CDR1 DFQATT, CDR2 SNEGSKA (reference sequence). The CDR3 here is CSAPGFPSSEKLFF. CDR3 DNA, as far as it was read: TGCAGTGCCCCCGGGTTCCCCTCGAGTGAAAAA.

This clone is identified as hyperexpanded from frequency. The read terminates 3 residues before the CDR3 end, so the remaining end is supplied by the germline J gene. The chain joins TRBV10-3 to TRBJ2-1, with a possible D match to TRBD1 (6 bases). This CDR3 has 17 amino acids. The germline CDR1 and CDR2 sequences are ENHRY and SYGVKD. The ends were cut back, 6 bases at V and 5 bases at J, with 23 bases in the middle. The DNA read from the CDR3 is TGTGCCATCAGAGCAAACACCGGGACATCTTATAACAATGAG. Protein product: CAIRANTGTSYNNE. The full CDR3 protein is CAIRANTGTSYNNEQFF.

Concerning this clone itself: The CDR3 end is not reached by the read, which stops 3 residues before it; the germline J gene fills it in. The V and J genes are TRBV20-1 and TRBJ2-5; 8 bases map to TRBD1. V shed 6 bases, J shed 4 bases, and the junction held 7 bases outside the gene matches. In germline, CDR1 is DFQATT, CDR2 SNEGSKA (reference sequence). The CDR3 is made up of 13 amino acids. The CDR3: CSAPDRGGETQYF. The CDR3 bases that were read are TGCAGTGCGCCCGACAGGGGAGGAGAGACC.